These 14 T cell receptor beta chains came from one sample sequenced in a study of blood T cell repertoires in COVID-19. Clones were read by immunoSEQ multiplex PCR, and TCRdb kept only the in-frame ones, dropping some. The table includes fewer than 250,000 clones, 85% to 90% detected once. The material sequenced was peripheral blood. The receptors here all came from a young man with COVID-19, enrolled during active disease.

The rearrangement uses TRBV6-5 and TRBJ1-1; maybe TRBD1 (5 bases). The length of the CDR3 is 15 residues. V lost 6 bases, J lost 1 base, and 15 bases lay in between. Germline CDR1 is MNHEY and CDR2 is SVGAGI. Here the CDR3 reads CASSHRGVGNTEAFF. In DNA, the CDR3 is TGTGCCAGCAGCCACCGGGGGGTCGGGAACACTGAAGCTTTCTTT.

This chain uses TRBV2 with TRBJ1-1; 7 bases are shared with TRBD1. CDR3 length: 16 residues. J gave up 1 base and V 6 bases, and 11 bases lay outside the gene matches. Germline values: CDR1 SNHLY, CDR2 FYNNEI. CDR3 protein: CASRAGTVGWNTEAFF. The CDR3 DNA is TGTGCCAGCAGGGCCGGGACAGTAGGGTGGAACACTGAAGCTTTCTTT.

The chain uses TRBV6-4 and TRBJ2-3, with 12 bases aligning to TRBD1. Trimming at V came to 3 bases and at J to 3 bases, leaving 4 bases not matched to a gene. Germline values: CDR1 MRHNA, CDR2 SNTAGT. The CDR3 is 16 residues long. The DNA of the CDR3 is TGTGCCAGCAGTGAGCAGGGACAGGGGGCAACAGATACGCAGTATTTT. Its protein product is CASSEQGQGATDTQYF.

CDR3 loop: CASSPSPSGSWNEQYF. The CDR3 DNA sequence: TGTGCCAGCAGCCCCTCCCCTAGCGGTTCTTGGAACGAGCAGTACTTC. This rearrangement joins TRBV9 to TRBJ2-7, with 7 bases identical to TRBD2. CDR3 size: 16 residues. Unmatched junction bases numbered 15, after V lost 4 bases and J lost 5 bases. Germline CDR1 reads SGDLS; CDR2 reads YYNGEE.

This clone was recorded once. The genes are TRBV5-1 and TRBJ2-5; D might be TRBD1 (5 bases). The CDR3 consists of 15 residues. Germline CDR1 SGHRS, CDR2 YFSETQ. V lost 4 bases to trimming and J lost 2 bases, with 15 bases between them. In nucleotides, the CDR3 is TGCGCCAGCAGCCTGGCGGACACAAGACAAGAGACCCAGTACTTC. Translation: CASSLADTRQETQYF.

The chain couples TRBV24-1 to TRBJ2-1; a weak D match, TRBD1 (6 bases). Between the trimmed V and J ends, which lost 7 bases and 5 bases, there was a span of 14 bases. Germline CDR1 is KGHDR and CDR2 is SFDVKD. The CDR3 has 14 amino acids. The CDR3 DNA is TGTGCCACCAGCCGAAGATGGGGGCACAATGAGCAGTTCTTC. Protein: CATSRRWGHNEQFF.

The J gene is TRBJ2-7, the V gene TRBV25-1, with 7 nucleotides matching TRBD2. The J segment lost 4 bases and the V segment lost 1 base, leaving 4 bases of the junction unmatched. Germline V gene lookup returns CDR1 MGHDK and CDR2 SYGVNS. There are 14 residues in the CDR3. Here the CDR3 reads CASSELGREYEQYF. The CDR3 DNA is TGTGCCAGCAGTGAATTAGGGCGGGAGTACGAGCAGTACTTC.

The V call is TRBV6-2 or TRBV6-3, the J call TRBJ2-7; a weak D match, TRBD2 (5 bases). CDR3 size: 15 residues. Germline lookup yields CDR1 MNHEY and CDR2 SVGEGT. Trimming removed 2 bases at V and 0 bases at J, with 11 bases between. This CDR3 reads CASSYLLAGSYEQYF. The CDR3 nucleotides are TGTGCCAGCAGTTACCTTCTAGCTGGCTCCTACGAGCAGTACTTC.

This rearrangement joins TRBV28 to TRBJ2-7; D is undetermined. The CDR3 spans 13 residues. Germline V lookup: CDR1 MDHEN, CDR2 SYDVKM. V lost 5 bases and J lost 6, with 14 bases in between. The CDR3, as DNA: TGTGCCAGCAGTCTTCTAGGTCACGGCGAGCAGTACTTC. As protein: CASSLLGHGEQYF.

The chain recombines TRBV7-9 with TRBJ1-4; no clear D. Germline V gene sequence: CDR1 SEHNR, CDR2 FQNEAQ (reference sequence). The CDR3 has 13 residues. Trimming removed 7 bases from V and 8 bases from J, with 14 bases in between. CDR3 region: CASTVSGWEKLFF. The CDR3 coding sequence is TGTGCCAGCACCGTCTCGGGTTGGGAAAAACTGTTTTTT.

This clone was seen a handful of times. V gene TRBV11-2 combines with J gene TRBJ2-1; D might be TRBD2 (5 bases). The V end was cut by 1 base, the J end by 14 bases, with 12 bases between. The CDR3 is 12 amino acids. Germline V gives CDR1 SGHAT, CDR2 FQNNGV. CDR3 sequence: CASSLVPSLEFF. The CDR3 bases are TGTGCCAGCAGCTTAGTACCTAGCTTAGAGTTCTTC.

The V gene is TRBV2, the J gene TRBJ2-7; D is possibly TRBD1 (5 bases). From germline, CDR1 is SNHLY and CDR2 FYNNEI. Trimming left V 6 bases short and J 9 bases short, with 21 bases between. This CDR3 region has 14 residues. CDR3 loop: CASSADTITARQYF. The CDR3 DNA sequence: TGTGCCAGCAGCGCGGACACCATAACAGCGAGGCAGTACTTC.

The chain is built from TRBV27 and TRBJ2-7; tentative D call: TRBD1 (6 bases). The CDR3 runs 13 residues. The germline CDR1 and CDR2 sequences are MNHEY and SMNVEV (reference sequence). V lost 6 bases and J 3 bases, leaving 12 bases between the germline ends. The CDR3 protein is CASSYRASYEQYF. In DNA form, the CDR3 reads TGTGCCAGCAGCTACAGGGCCAGCTACGAGCAGTACTTC.

The V call is TRBV6-2 or TRBV6-3, the J call TRBJ1-1; D gene uncertain. V was trimmed by 0 bases and J by 0 bases, leaving 11 bases between them. CDR1 MNHEY and CDR2 SVGEGT come from the germline V gene. This CDR3 comprises 16 residues. CDR3 region: CASSYSRKAMNTEAFF. The CDR3 coding sequence is TGTGCCAGCAGTTACTCGAGGAAGGCAATGAACACTGAAGCTTTCTTT.